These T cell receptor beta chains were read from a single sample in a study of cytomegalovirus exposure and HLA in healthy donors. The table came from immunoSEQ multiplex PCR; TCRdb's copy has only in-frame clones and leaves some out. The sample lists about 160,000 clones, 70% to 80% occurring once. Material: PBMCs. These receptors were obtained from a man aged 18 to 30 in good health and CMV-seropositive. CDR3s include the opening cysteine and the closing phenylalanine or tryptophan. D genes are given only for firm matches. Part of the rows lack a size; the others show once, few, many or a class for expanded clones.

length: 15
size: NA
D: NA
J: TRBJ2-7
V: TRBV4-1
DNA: TGCGCCAGCAGCCAAGTTCTTCGGGGCTCCTACGAGCAGTACTTC
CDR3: CASSQVLRGSYEQYF

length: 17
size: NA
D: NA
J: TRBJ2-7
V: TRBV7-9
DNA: TGTGCCAGCAGCTTAGCGTATCTAGTGGGGAGCTCCTACGAGCAGTACTTC
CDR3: CASSLAYLVGSSYEQYF

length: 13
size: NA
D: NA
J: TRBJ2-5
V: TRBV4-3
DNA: TGCGCCAGCAGCCAAGATCGGAGAGAGACCCAGTACTTC
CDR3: CASSQDRRETQYF

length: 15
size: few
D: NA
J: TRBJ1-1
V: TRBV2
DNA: NA
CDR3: CASTISGTGVPEAFF

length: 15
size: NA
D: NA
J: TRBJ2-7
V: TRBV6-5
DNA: TGTGCCAGCAGTAGGAGACTAGGGAGCTCCTACGAGCAGTACTTC
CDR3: CASSRRLGSSYEQYF

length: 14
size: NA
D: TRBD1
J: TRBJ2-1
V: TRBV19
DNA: TGTGCCAGTTCCGGGACAGCATCCTACAATGAGCAGTTCTTC
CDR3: CASSGTASYNEQFF

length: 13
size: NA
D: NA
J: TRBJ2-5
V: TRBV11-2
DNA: TGTGCCAGCAGCTTAAACCGGGAAGAGACCCAGTACTTC
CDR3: CASSLNREETQYF

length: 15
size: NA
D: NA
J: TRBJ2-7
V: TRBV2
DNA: TGTGCCAGCAGTGAAAGCAGGGGCCTGACCTACGAGCAGTACTTC
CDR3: CASSESRGLTYEQYF

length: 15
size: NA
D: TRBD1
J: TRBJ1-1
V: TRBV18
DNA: TGTGCCAGCTCACCCCGGGACAGGGCGGCCACTGAAGCTTTCTTT
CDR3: CASSPRDRAATEAFF

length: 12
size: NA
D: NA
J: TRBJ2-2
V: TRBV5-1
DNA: TGCGCCAGCAGCATCGCAGGGGGGGAGCTGTTTTTT
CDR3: CASSIAGGELFF

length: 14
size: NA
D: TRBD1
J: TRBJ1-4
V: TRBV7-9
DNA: TGTGCCAGCAGCTCCCGGGACAGTAATGAAAAACTGTTTTTT
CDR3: CASSSRDSNEKLFF

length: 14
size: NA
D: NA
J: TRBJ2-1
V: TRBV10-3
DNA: TGTGCCACCACACAATCCGGGATGGACAATGAGCAGTTCTTC
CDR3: CATTQSGMDNEQFF

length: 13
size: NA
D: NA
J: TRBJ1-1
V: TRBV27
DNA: TGTGCCAGCAGACAGACCGTGAACACTGAAGCTTTCTTT
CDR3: CASRQTVNTEAFF

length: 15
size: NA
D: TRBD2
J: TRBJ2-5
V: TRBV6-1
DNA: TGTGCCAGCAGTGAGGGGCTAGCGGGAGCGGAGACCCAGTACTTC
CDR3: CASSEGLAGAETQYF

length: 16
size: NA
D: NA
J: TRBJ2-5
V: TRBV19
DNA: TGTGCCAGTAGTGATTCGGGACACCCAACGGGGGAGACCCAGTACTTC
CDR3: CASSDSGHPTGETQYF

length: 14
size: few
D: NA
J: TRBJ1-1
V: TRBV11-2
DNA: TGTGCCAGCAGCTTAAGTTTCAGGGGCACTGAAGCTTTCTTT
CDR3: CASSLSFRGTEAFF

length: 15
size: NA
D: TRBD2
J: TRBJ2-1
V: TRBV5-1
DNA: TGCGCCAGCAGCCGGGTGGCGGGGGACTACAATGAGCAGTTCTTC
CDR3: CASSRVAGDYNEQFF

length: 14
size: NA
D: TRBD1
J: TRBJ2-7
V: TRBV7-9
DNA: TGTGCCAGTATCGCCGGGACAGCCGACTACGAGCAGTACTTC
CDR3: CASIAGTADYEQYF

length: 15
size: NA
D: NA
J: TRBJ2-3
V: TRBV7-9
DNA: TGTGCCAGCAGCCCGACTAGTGGGGGCACAGATACGCAGTATTTT
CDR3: CASSPTSGGTDTQYF

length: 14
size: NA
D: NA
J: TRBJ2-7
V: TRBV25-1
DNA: TGTGCCAGCAGTGAAGGACTTCGACCCTACGAGCAGTACTTC
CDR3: CASSEGLRPYEQYF

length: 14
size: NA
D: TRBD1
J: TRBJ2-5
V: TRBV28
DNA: TGTGCCAGCAATAACCAGGGGGCTCGTGAGACCCAGTACTTC
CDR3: CASNNQGARETQYF

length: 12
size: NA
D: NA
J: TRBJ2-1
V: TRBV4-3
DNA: TGCGCCAGCAGCCAAGACCTCGATGAGCAGTTCTTC
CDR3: CASSQDLDEQFF

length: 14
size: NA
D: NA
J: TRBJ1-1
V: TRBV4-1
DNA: TGCGCCAGCAGCACCCGAGGGGGTAGGACTGAAGCTTTCTTT
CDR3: CASSTRGGRTEAFF

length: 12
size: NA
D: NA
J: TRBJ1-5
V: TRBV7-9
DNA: TGTGCCAGCAGCTTAGTCGATCAGCCCCAGCATTTT
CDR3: CASSLVDQPQHF

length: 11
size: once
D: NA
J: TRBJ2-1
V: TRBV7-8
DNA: TGTGCCAGCAGCAGGGGGGGTGAGCAGTTCTTC
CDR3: CASSRGGEQFF

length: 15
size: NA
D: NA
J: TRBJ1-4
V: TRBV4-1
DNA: TGCGCCAGCAGCCTATGGGTGGGGGGTAATGAAAAACTGTTTTTT
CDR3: CASSLWVGGNEKLFF

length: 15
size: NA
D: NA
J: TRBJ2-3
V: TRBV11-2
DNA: TGTGCCAGCAGCTTAGCGGGGGGCCCCACAGATACGCAGTATTTT
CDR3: CASSLAGGPTDTQYF

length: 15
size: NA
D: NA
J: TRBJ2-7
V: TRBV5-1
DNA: TGCGCCAGCAGCTTGGTGTATTCGAGCTCCTACGAGCAGTACTTC
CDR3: CASSLVYSSSYEQYF

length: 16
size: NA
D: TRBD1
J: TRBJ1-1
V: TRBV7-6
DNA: TGTGCCAGCAGCTTATCTAGACAGGGCGAAAACACTGAAGCTTTCTTT
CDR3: CASSLSRQGENTEAFF

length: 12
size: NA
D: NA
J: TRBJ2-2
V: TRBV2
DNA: TGTGCCAGCAGTTCACGGACCGGGGAGCTGTTTTTT
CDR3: CASSSRTGELFF

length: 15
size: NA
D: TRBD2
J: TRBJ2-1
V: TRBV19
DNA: TGTGCCAGTAGTATAGGTGCAGCGGGATTCAATGAGCAGTTCTTC
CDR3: CASSIGAAGFNEQFF

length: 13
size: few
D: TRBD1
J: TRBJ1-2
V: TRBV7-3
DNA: TGTGCCAGCAGCCCCGACAGGGAAGGAGGCTACACCTTC
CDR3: CASSPDREGGYTF

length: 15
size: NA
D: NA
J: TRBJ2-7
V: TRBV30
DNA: TGTGCCTGGAGGTTAATGGGCGCCACCTACTACGAGCAGTACTTC
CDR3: CAWRLMGATYYEQYF

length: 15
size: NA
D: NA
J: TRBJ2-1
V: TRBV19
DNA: TGTGCCAGTAGTATGTCGGAGGGCCAGTTTACCGAGCAGTTCTTC
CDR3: CASSMSEGQFTEQFF

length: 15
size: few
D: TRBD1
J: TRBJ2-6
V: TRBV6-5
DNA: TGTGCCAGCAGGTTCGACAGGGCTGGGGCCAACGTCCTGACTTTC
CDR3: CASRFDRAGANVLTF

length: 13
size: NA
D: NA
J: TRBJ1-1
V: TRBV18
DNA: TGTGCCAGCTCACCACAAGCGAACACTGAAGCTTTCTTT
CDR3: CASSPQANTEAFF

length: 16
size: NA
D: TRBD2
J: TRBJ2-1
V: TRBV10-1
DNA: TGCGCCAGCAGCGATCTTGGTAGCGGGAGGAGGCGTGAGCAGTTCTTC
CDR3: CASSDLGSGRRREQFF

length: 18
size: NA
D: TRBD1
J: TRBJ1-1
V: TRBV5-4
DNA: TGTGCCAGCAGCATAGAGTTACCGGGACAGGGTGTGAACACTGAAGCTTTCTTT
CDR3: CASSIELPGQGVNTEAFF

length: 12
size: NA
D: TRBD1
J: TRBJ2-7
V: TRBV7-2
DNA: TGTGCCAGCAGCGTCCAGGGGGCGCTGCAGTACTTC
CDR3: CASSVQGALQYF

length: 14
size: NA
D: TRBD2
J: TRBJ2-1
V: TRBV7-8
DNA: TGTGCCAGCAGCCGAGCGGGAGGGTCCGATGAGCAGTTCTTC
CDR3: CASSRAGGSDEQFF

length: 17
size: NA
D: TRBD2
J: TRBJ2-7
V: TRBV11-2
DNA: TGTGCCAGCAGCGGGACTAGCGGGAGGGCCATAGTTGACGAGCAGTACTTC
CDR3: CASSGTSGRAIVDEQYF

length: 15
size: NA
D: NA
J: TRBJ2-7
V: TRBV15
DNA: TGTGCCACCAGCAGAGTGGGGGCACAATCCTACGAGCAGTACTTC
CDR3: CATSRVGAQSYEQYF

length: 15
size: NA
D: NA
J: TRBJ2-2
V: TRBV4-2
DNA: TGTGCCAGCAGCCCAACACTAAAGAACACCGGGGAGCTGTTTTTT
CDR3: CASSPTLKNTGELFF

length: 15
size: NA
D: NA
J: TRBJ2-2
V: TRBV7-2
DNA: TGTGCCAGCAGCTTAGTATTTCAGTTTTCCGGGGAGCTGTTTTTT
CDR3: CASSLVFQFSGELFF

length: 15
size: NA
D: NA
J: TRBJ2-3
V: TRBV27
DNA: TGTGCCAGCAGTACCCCGGACAGATACACAGATACGCAGTATTTT
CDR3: CASSTPDRYTDTQYF

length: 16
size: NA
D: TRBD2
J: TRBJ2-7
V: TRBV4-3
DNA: TGCGCCAGCAGCCAAGTAGCGGGAGATCACTCCTACGAGCAGTACTTC
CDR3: CASSQVAGDHSYEQYF

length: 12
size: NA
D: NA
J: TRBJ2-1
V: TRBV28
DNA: TGTGCCAGCAACGGTCACTCCGATGAGCAGTTCTTC
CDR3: CASNGHSDEQFF

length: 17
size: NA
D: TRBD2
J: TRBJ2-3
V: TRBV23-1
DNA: TGCGCCAGCCCCTTCAACGGGAGGGCCGACAGTAGCGATACGCAGTATTTT
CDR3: CASPFNGRADSSDTQYF

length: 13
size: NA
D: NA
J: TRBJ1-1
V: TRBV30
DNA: TGTGCCTGGAGTGACTCTGCGGACACTGAAGCTTTCTTT
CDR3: CAWSDSADTEAFF

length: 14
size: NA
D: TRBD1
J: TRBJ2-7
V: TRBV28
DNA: TGTGCCAGCATTTCGGACAGGGGGAATTACGAGCAGTACTTC
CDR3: CASISDRGNYEQYF

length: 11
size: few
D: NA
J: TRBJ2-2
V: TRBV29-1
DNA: TGCAGCGTTCTGAACACCGGGGAGCTGTTTTTT
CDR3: CSVLNTGELFF

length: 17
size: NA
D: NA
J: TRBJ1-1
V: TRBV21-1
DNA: TGTGCCAGCAGCAAAGTACCCAGGGGTCACATGAACACTGAAGCTTTCTTT
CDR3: CASSKVPRGHMNTEAFF

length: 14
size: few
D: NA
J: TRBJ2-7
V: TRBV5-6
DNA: TGTGCCAGCAGCTTCATGGTGAGCGCGCTTGAGCAGTACTTC
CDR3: CASSFMVSALEQYF

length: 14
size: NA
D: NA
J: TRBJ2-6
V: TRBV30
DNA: TGTGCCTGGGGCAGGAACCCTGGGGCCAACGTCCTGACTTTC
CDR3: CAWGRNPGANVLTF

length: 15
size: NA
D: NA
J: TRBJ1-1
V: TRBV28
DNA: TGTGCCAGCAGTTACCCCCTAACAGGGAACACTGAAGCTTTCTTT
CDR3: CASSYPLTGNTEAFF

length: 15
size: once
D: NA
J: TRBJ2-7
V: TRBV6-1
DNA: TGTGCCAGCAGTGAACGGCAGGCGGGCTCCTACGAGCAGTACTTC
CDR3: CASSERQAGSYEQYF

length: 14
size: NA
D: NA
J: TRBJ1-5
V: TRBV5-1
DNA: TGCGCCAGCAGCTTGGAGGCCGGGGATCAGCCCCAGCATTTT
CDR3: CASSLEAGDQPQHF